The source of this T cell receptor beta chain is a study of T cell responses to AZD1222 COVID-19 vaccine. Regarding the study as a whole: CD4 TCRs linked to vaccination spanned spike, dominating at 160-218 and 743-854. Spike-specific TCR breadth and depth rose after two AZD1222 doses. White British ancestry dominated among donors, who included more females, and clonal diversity was possibly underestimated. Among those given AZD1222, only five or six were seropositive at baseline.

Turning to this clone: Its target is not known.

Only in-frame clones appear in the TCRdb table, and some are missing; sequencing was by immunoSEQ multiplex PCR. The repertoire holds approximately 200,000 clones, with 87% as singletons. Unmatched junction bases numbered 12, after V lost 4 bases and J lost 4 bases. Per germline, CDR1 SGDLS and CDR2 YYNGEE. CDR3 length: 16 amino acids. The sequence derives from an adult in good health. This sequence joins TRBV9 and TRBJ1-1; 8 bases are shared with TRBD1. Sequenced here: peripheral blood, sampled on day 0 of MenACWY control vaccination. This chain's CDR3 is CASSQPSTGGATEAFF. The CDR3 nucleotides read TGTGCCAGCAGCCAACCCTCAACAGGGGGGGCCACTGAAGCTTTCTTT.